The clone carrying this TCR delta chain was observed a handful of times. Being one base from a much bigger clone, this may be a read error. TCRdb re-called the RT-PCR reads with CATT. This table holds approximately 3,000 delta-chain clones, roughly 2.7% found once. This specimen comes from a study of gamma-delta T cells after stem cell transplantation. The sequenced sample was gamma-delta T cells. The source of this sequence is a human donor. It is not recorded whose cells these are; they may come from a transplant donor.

The CDR3 here is CACGTVSGGLHTDKLIF. In nucleotides, the CDR3 is TGTGCCTGTGGCACCGTTTCCGGGGGACTTCACACCGATAAACTCATCTTT. The gene calls are TRDV2 and TRDJ1, with D possibly matching TRDD3 (6 bases). The CDR3 consists of 17 residues. CDR1 GEAIGNYY and CDR2 EKD come from the germline V gene.